This TCR beta chain stems from a study of T cell responses to AZD1222 COVID-19 vaccine. Study-wide background: Second-dose timings of about 4 or about 12 weeks were pooled. Findings and caveats of the study: Reportedly, nearly half the spike-specific TCRs target unmutated variant regions. Spike-specific TCR breadth and depth both grew after two AZD1222 doses.

Method: immunoSEQ multiplex PCR; TCRdb's copy keeps in-frame clones and lacks some. The sample shows about 53,000 clones, around 84% of them seen only once. Regarding this clone: What it recognizes is unknown.

CDR3 length: 14 amino acids. The germline CDR1 and CDR2 sequences are MDHEN and SYDVKM. Trimming stripped 7 bases from V and 1 base from J, with 13 bases between. Sequencing was performed on peripheral blood, taken on day 0 of AZD1222 vaccination. The source of this sequence is an adult in good health. This chain joins TRBV28 and TRBJ1-1; a possible D gene is TRBD1 (6 bases). CDR3 loop: CASKQGGENTEAFF. The CDR3 DNA follows: TGTGCCAGCAAACAGGGAGGCGAGAACACTGAAGCTTTCTTT.